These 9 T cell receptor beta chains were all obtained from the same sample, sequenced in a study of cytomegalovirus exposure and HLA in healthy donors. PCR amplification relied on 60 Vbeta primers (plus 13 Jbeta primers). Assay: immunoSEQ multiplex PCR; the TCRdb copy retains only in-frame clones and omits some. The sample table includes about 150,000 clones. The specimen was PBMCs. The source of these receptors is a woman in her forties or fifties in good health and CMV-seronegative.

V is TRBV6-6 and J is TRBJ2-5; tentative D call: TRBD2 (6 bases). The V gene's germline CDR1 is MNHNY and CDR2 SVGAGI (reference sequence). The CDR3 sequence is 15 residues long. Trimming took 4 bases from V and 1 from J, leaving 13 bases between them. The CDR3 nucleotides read TGTGCCAGCAGTTGGCGGCGGGGTAGCCAAGAGACCCAGTACTTC. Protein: CASSWRRGSQETQYF.

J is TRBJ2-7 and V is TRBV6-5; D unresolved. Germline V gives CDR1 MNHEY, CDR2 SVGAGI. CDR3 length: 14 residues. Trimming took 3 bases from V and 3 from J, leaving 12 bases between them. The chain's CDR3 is CASSYRATGYEQYF. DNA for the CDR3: TGTGCCAGCAGTTATCGCGCCACCGGCTACGAGCAGTACTTC.

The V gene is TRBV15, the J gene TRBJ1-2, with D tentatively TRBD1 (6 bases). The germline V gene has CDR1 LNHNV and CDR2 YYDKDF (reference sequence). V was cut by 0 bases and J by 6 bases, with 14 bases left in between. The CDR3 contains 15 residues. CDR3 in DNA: TGTGCCACCAGCAGAGATCCCGCACAGGGACATGGCTACACCTTC. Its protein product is CATSRDPAQGHGYTF.

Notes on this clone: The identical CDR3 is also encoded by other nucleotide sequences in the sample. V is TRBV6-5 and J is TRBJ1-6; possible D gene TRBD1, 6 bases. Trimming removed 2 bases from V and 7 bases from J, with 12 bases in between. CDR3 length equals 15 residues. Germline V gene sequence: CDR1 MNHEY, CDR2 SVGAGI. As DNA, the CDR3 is TGTGCCAGCAGTTACGAGGGGACACAGAATTCACCCCTCCACTTT. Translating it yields CASSYEGTQNSPLHF.

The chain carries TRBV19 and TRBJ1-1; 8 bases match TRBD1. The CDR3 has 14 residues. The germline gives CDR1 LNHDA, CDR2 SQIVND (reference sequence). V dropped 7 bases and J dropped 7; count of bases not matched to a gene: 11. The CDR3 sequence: CASIPGRGRSEAFF. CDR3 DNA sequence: TGTGCCAGTATCCCGGGCAGGGGGCGTAGTGAAGCTTTCTTT.

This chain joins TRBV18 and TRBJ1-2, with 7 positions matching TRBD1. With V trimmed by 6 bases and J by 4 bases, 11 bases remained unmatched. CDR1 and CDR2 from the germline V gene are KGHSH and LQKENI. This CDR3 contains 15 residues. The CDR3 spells CASSARGQLVYGYTF. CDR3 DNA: TGTGCCAGCTCGGCTAGGGGACAGCTAGTCTATGGCTACACCTTC.

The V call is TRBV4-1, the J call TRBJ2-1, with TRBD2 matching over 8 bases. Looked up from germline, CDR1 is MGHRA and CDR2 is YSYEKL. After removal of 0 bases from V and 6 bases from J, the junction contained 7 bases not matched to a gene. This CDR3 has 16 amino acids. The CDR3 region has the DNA TGCGCCAGCAGCCAAGACCCCGGACTAGCCGCCAATGAGCAGTTCTTC. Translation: CASSQDPGLAANEQFF.

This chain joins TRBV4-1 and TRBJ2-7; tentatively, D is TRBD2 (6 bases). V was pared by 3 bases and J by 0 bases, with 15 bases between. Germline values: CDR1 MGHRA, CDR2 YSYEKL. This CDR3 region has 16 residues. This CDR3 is CASSHLGAGYSYEQYF. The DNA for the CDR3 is TGCGCCAGCAGCCACCTAGGGGCGGGATACTCCTACGAGCAGTACTTC.

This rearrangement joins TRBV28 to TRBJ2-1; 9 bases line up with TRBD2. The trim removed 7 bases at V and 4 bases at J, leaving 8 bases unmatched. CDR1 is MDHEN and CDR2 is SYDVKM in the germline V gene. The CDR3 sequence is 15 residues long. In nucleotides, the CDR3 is TGTGCCAGCACCGAGACTAGCGGCCAGTACAATGAGCAGTTCTTC. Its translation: CASTETSGQYNEQFF.